The TCR beta chain described here comes from a study of cytomegalovirus exposure and HLA in healthy donors. PCR employed 60 Vbeta and 13 Jbeta primers. This table comes from immunoSEQ multiplex PCR, and its TCRdb copy is limited to in-frame clones, with some not included. In the table there are about 73,000 clones, around three quarters of which are singletons. Trimming took 4 bases from V and 1 from J, leaving 17 bases between them. The CDR3 runs 16 residues. Germline V lookup: CDR1 SGHRS, CDR2 YFSETQ. The rearrangement links TRBV5-1 to TRBJ1-1; D ambiguous. Specimen: PBMCs. This TCR derives from a male donor in good health and CMV-seronegative. The CDR3 sequence: CASSPDVWSGNTEAFF. The CDR3 nucleotides read TGCGCCAGCAGCCCGGATGTGTGGTCGGGGAACACTGAAGCTTTCTTT. The full variable domain, completed using reference TRBV5-1 and TRBJ1-1, is KAGVTQTPRYLIKTRGQQVTLSCSPISGHRSVSWYQQTPGQGLQFLFEYFSETQRNKGNFPGRFSGRQFSNSRSEMNVSTLELGDSALYLCASSPDVWSGNTEAFFGQGTRLTVV.